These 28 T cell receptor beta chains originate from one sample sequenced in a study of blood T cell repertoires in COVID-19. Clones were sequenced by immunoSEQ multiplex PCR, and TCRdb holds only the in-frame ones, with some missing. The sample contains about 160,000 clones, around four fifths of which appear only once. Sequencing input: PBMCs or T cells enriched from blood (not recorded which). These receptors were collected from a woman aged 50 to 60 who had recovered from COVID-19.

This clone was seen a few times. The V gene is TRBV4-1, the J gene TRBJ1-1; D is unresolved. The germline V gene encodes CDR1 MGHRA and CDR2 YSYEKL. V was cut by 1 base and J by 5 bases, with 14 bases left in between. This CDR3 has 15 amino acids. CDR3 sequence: CASSQVGRRRTEAFF. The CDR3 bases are TGCGCCAGCAGCCAAGTGGGGAGACGGAGAACTGAAGCTTTCTTT.

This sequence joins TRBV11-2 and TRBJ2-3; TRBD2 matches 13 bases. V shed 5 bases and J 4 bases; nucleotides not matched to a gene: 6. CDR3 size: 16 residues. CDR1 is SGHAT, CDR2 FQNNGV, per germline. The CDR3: CASSLRLAGGPDTQYF. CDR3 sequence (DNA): TGTGCCAGCAGCCTCCGACTAGCGGGAGGCCCAGATACGCAGTATTTT.

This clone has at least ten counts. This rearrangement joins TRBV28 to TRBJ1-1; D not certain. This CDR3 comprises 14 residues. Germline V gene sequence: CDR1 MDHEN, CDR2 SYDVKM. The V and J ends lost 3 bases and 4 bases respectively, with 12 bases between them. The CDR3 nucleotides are TGTGCCAGCAGTTTCGGTAACTCGGGCACTGAAGCTTTCTTT. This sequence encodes CASSFGNSGTEAFF.

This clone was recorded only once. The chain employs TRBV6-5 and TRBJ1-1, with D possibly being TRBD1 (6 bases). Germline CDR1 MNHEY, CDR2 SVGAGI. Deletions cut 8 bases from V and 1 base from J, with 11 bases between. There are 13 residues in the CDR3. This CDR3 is CASLSDRNTEAFF. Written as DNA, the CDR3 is TGTGCCAGCCTCTCGGACAGGAACACTGAAGCTTTCTTT.

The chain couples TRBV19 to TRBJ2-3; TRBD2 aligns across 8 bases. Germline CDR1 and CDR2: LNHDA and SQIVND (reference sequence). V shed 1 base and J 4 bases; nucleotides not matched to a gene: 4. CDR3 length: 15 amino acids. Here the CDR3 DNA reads TGTGCCAGTAGTATAGCGGGGGGGCGGGCAGATACGCAGTATTTT. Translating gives CASSIAGGRADTQYF.

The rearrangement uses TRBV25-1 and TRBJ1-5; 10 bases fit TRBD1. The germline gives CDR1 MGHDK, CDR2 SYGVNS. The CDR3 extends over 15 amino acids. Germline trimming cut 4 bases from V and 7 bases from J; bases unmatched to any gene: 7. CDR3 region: CASSGNGQGGQPQHF. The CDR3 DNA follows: TGTGCCAGCAGTGGGAACGGACAGGGGGGCCAGCCCCAGCATTTT.

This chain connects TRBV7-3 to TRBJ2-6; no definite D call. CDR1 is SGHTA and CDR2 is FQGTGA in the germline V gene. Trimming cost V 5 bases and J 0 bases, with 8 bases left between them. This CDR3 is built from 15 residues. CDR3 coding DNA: TGTGCCAGCAGCCCCCAGTCCTCTGGGGCCAACGTCCTGACTTTC. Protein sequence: CASSPQSSGANVLTF.

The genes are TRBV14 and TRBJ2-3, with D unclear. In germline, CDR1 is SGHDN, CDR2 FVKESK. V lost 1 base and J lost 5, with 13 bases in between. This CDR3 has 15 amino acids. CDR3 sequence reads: CASSQVVLTGDTQYF. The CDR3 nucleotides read TGTGCCAGCAGCCAAGTCGTTCTTACCGGAGATACGCAGTATTTT.

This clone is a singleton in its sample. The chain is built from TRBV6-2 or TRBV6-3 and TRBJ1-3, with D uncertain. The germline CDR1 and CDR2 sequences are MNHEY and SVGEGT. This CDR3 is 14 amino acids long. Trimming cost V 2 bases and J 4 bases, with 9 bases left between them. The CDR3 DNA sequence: TGTGCCAGCAGTTACCACGGGAACGGAAACACCATATATTTT. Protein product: CASSYHGNGNTIYF.

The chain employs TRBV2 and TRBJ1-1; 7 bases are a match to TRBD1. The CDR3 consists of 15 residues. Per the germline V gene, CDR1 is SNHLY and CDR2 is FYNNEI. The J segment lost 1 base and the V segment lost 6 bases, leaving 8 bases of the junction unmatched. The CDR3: CASSLQGLGNTEAFF. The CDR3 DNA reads TGTGCCAGCAGCCTACAGGGGCTGGGGAACACTGAAGCTTTCTTT.

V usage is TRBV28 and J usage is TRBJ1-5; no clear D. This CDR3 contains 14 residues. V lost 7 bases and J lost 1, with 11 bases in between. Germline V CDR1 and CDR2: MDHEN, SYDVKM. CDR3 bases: TGTGCCAGCACCGAGGGTTGGAGCAATCAGCCCCAGCATTTT. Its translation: CASTEGWSNQPQHF.

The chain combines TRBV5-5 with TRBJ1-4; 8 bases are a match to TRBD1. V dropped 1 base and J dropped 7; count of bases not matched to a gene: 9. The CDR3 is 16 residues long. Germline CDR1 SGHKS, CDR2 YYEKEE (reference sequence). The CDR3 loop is CASSLNQGAGGEKLFF. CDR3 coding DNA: TGTGCCAGCAGCTTGAATCAGGGGGCCGGAGGTGAAAAACTGTTTTTT.

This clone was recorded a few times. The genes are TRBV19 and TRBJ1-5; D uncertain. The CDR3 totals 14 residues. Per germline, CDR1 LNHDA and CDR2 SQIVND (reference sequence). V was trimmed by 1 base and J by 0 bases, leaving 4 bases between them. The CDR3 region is CASSIAPSNQPQHF. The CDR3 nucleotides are TGTGCCAGTAGTATAGCTCCTAGCAATCAGCCCCAGCATTTT.

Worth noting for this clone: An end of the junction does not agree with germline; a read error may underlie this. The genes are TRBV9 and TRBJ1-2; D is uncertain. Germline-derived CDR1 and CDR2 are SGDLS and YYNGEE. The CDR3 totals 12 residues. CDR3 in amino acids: CASSVVNSGYTF. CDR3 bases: TGTGCCAGCAGCGTAGTTAACTCTGGCTACACCTTC.

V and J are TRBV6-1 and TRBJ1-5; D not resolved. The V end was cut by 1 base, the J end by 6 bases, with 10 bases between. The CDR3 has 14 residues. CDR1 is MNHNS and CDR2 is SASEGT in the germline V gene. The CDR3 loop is CASSEVLAGQPQHF. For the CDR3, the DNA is TGTGCCAGCAGTGAAGTGTTGGCGGGTCAGCCCCAGCATTTT.

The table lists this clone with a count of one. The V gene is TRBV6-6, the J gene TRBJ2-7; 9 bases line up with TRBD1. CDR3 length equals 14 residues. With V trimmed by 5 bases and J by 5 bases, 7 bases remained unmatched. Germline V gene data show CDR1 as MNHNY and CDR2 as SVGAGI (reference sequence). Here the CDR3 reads CASSPGQGIHEQYF. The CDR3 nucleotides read TGTGCCAGCAGTCCTGGACAGGGGATCCACGAGCAGTACTTC.

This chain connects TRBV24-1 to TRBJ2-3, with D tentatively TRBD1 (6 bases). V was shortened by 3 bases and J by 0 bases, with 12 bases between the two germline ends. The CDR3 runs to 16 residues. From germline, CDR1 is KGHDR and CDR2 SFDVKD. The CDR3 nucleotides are TGTGCCACCAGTGATGGAGACAGGACTAGCACAGATACGCAGTATTTT. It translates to CATSDGDRTSTDTQYF.

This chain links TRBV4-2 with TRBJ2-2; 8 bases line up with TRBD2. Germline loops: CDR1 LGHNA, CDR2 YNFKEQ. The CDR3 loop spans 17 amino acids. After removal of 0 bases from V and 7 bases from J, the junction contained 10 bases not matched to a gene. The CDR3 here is CASSQDGRARGIGELFF. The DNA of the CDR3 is TGTGCCAGCAGCCAAGACGGGAGGGCAAGAGGGATCGGGGAGCTGTTTTTT.

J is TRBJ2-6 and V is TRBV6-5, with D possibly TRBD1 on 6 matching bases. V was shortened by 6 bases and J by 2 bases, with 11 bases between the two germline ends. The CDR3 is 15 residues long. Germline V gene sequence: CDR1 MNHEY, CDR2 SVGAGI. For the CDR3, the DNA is TGTGCCAGCAGCCTACAGGGCACTGGGGCCAACGTCCTGACTTTC. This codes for CASSLQGTGANVLTF.

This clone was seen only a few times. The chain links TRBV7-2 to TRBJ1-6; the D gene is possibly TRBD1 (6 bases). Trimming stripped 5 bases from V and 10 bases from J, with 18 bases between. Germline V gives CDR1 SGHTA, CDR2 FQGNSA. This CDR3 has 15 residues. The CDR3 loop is CASSQQGGFDSPLHF. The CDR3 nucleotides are TGTGCCAGCAGCCAACAGGGAGGGTTTGACTCACCCCTCCACTTT. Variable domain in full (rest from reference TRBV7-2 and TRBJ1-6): GAGVSQSPSNKVTEKGKDVELRCDPISGHTALYWYRQSLGQGLEFLIYFQGNSAPDKSGLPSDRFSAERTGGSVSTLTIQRTQQEDSAVYLCASSQQGGFDSPLHFGNGTRLTVT.

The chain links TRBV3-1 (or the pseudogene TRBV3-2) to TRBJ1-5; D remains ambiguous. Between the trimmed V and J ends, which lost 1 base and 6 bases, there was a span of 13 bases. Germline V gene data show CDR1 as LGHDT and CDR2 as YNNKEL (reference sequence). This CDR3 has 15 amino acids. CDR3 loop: CASSQGSVTSQPQHF. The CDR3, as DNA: TGTGCCAGCAGCCAAGGCTCGGTGACAAGTCAGCCCCAGCATTTT.

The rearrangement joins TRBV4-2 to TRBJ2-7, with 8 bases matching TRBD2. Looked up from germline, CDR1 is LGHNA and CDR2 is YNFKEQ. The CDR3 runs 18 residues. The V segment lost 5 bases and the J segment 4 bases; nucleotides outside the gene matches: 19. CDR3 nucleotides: TGTGCCAGCAGCGTTGAATGGGCGGGGGGCCTCCGTGGGTACGAGCAGTACTTC. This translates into CASSVEWAGGLRGYEQYF.

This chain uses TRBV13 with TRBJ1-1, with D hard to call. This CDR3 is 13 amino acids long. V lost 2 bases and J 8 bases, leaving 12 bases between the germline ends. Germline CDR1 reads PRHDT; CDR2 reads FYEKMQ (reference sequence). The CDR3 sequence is CASSLRGPREAFF. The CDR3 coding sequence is TGTGCCAGCAGCTTACGGGGTCCCAGGGAAGCTTTCTTT.

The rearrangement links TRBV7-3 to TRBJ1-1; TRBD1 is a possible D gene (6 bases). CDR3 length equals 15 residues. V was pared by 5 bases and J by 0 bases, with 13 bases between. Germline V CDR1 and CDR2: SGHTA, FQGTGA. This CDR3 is CASSIQGGVNTEAFF. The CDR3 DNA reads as TGTGCCAGCAGCATACAGGGTGGGGTGAACACTGAAGCTTTCTTT.

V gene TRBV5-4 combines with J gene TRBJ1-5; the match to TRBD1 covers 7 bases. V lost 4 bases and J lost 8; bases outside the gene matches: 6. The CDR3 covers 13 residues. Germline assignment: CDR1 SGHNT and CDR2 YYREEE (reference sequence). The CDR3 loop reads CASSRDSEEPQHF. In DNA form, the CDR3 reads TGTGCCAGCAGCCGGGACAGTGAAGAGCCCCAGCATTTT. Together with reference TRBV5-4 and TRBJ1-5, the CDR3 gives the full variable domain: ETGVTQSPTHLIKTRGQQVTLRCSSQSGHNTVSWYQQALGQGPQFIFQYYREEENGRGNFPPRFSGLQFPNYSSELNVNALELDDSALYLCASSRDSEEPQHFGDGTRLSIL.

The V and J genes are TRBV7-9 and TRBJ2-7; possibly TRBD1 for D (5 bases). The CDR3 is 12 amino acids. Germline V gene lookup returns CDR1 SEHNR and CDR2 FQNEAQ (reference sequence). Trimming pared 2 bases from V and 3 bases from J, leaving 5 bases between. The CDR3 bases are TGTGCCAGCAGCTTACAGGGCTACGAGCAGTACTTC. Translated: CASSLQGYEQYF.

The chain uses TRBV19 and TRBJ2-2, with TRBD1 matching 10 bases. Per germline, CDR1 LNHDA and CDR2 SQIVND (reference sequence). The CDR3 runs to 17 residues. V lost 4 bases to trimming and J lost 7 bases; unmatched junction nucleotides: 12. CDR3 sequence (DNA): TGTGCCAGTAGTAGCCGGGACAGGGGCTTTGTTAACGGGGAGCTGTTTTTT. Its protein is CASSSRDRGFVNGELFF. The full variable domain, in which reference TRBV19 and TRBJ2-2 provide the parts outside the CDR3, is DGGITQSPKYLFRKEGQNVTLSCEQNLNHDAMYWYRQDPGQGLRLIYYSQIVNDFQKGDIAEGYSVSREKKESFPLTVTSAQKNPTAFYLCASSSRDRGFVNGELFFGEGSRLTVL.

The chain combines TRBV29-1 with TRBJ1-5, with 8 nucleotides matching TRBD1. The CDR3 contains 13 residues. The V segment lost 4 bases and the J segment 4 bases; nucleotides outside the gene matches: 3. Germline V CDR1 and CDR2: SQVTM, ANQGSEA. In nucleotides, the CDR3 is TGCAGCGTTGCGGGACAGGAAAATCAGCCCCAGCATTTT. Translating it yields CSVAGQENQPQHF.